The sequence of this T cell receptor beta chain was determined in a study of a mutant IDH1 vaccine in newly diagnosed glioma. Overall study context: Every participant had undergone radiotherapy, temozolomide, or both before, and most underwent both.

On this clone: Its specificity is unknown.

Time point noted: week 5, during vaccination. With topical imiquimod, each dose of the vaccine consisted of 300 ug of mutant IDH1 20-mer peptide. This table comes from immunoSEQ multiplex PCR, and its TCRdb copy is limited to in-frame clones, with some not included. The sample lists tens of thousands of clones, around 85% occurring once. The TCR sequence derives from a man aged 35 to 55 with glioma. The source was PBMCs, collected from a glioma patient whose treatment included an IDH1 peptide vaccine.

CDR3 bases: TGTGCCATCAGGAAGGACAGGGAGTACACTGAAGCTTTCTTT. Translating gives CAIRKDREYTEAFF. The J gene is TRBJ1-1, the V gene TRBV10-3; TRBD1 matches 8 bases. Germline V gene sequence: CDR1 ENHRY, CDR2 SYGVKD. With V trimmed by 6 bases and J by 3 bases, 6 bases remained unmatched. This CDR3 is built from 14 residues.